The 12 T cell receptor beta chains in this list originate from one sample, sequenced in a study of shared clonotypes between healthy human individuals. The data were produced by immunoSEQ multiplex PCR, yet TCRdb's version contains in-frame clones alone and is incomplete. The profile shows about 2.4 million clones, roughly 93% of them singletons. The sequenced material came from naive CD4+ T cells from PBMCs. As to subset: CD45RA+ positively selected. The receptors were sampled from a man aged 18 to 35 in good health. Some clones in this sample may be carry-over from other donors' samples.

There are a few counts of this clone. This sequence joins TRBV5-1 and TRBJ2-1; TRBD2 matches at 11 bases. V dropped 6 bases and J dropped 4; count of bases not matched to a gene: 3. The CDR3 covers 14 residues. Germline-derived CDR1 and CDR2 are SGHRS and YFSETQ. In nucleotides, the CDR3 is TGCGCCAGCACCGGGACTAGCGGTTACAATGAGCAGTTCTTC. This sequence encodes CASTGTSGYNEQFF. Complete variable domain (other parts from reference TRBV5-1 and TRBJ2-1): KAGVTQTPRYLIKTRGQQVTLSCSPISGHRSVSWYQQTPGQGLQFLFEYFSETQRNKGNFPGRFSGRQFSNSRSEMNVSTLELGDSALYLCASTGTSGYNEQFFGPGTRLTVL.

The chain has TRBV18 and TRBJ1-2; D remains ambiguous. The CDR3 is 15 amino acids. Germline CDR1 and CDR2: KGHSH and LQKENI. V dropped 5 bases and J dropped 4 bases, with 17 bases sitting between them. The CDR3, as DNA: TGTGCCAGCTCATTAAGTCCCTCTCACGGCTATGGCTACACCTTC. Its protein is CASSLSPSHGYGYTF.

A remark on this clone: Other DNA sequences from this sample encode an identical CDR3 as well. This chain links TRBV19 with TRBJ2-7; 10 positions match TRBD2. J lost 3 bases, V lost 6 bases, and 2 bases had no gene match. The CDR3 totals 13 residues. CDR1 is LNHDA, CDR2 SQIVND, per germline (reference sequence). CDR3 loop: CASSRTSGYEQYF. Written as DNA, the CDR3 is TGTGCCAGTAGCCGGACTAGCGGCTACGAGCAGTACTTC.

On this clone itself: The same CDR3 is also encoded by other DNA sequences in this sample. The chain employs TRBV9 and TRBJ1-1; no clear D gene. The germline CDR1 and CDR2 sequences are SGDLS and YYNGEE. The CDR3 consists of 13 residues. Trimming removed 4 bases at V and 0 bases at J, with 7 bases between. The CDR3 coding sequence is TGTGCCAGCAGCCCGCAGATGAACACTGAAGCTTTCTTT. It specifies CASSPQMNTEAFF.

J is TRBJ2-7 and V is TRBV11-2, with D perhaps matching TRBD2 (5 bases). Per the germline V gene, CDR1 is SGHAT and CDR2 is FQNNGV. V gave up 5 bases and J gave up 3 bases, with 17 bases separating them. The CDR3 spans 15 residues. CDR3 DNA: TGTGCCAGCAGCCTTCGGGCTAGCTATAACTACGAGCAGTACTTC. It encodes CASSLRASYNYEQYF.

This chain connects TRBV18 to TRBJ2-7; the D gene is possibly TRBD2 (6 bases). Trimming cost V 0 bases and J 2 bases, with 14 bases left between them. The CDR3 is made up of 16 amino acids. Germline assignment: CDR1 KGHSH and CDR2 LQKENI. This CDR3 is CASSPPAGGRAYEQYF. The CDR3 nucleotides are TGTGCCAGCTCACCACCGGCCGGGGGTAGGGCCTACGAGCAGTACTTC.

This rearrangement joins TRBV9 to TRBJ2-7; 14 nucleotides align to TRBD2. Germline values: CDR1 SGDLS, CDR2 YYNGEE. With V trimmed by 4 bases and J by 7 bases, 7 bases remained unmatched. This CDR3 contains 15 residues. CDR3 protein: CASSPGTSGSFEQYF. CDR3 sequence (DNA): TGTGCCAGCAGCCCCGGGACTAGCGGGAGTTTTGAGCAGTACTTC.

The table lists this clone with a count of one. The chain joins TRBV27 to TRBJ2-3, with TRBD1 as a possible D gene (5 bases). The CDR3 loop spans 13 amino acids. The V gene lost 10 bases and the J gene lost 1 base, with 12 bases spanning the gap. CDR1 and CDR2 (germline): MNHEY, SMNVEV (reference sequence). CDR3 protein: CATSVGRTDTQYF. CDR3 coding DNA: TGTGCCACTTCGGTGGGGCGCACAGATACGCAGTATTTT.

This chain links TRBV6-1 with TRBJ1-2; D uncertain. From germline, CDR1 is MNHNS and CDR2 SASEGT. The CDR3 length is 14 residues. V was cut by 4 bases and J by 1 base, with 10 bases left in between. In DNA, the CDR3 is TGTGCCAGCAGTGTAAGGGCGGATAACTATGGCTACACCTTC. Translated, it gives CASSVRADNYGYTF.

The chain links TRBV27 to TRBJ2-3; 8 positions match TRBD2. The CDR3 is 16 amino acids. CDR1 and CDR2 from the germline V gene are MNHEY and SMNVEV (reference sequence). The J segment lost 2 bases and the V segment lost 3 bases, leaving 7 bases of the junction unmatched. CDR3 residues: CASSFALAEPTDTQYF. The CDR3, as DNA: TGTGCCAGCAGTTTCGCACTAGCGGAACCCACAGATACGCAGTATTTT.

The CDR3 loop is CAQGQMYNEQFF. The CDR3 bases are TGTGCCCAGGGGCAGATGTACAATGAGCAGTTCTTC. The chain employs TRBV7-9 and TRBJ2-1, with a possible D match to TRBD1 (6 bases). The CDR3 consists of 12 residues. Germline CDR1 SEHNR, CDR2 FQNEAQ (reference sequence). Trimming cost V 11 bases and J 4 bases, with 12 bases left between them. The whole variable domain, remainder taken from reference TRBV7-9 and TRBJ2-1, is DTGVSQNPRHKITKRGQNVTFRCDPISEHNRLYWYRQTLGQGPEFLTYFQNEAQLEKSRLLSDRFSAERPKGSFSTLEIQRTEQGDSAMYLCAQGQMYNEQFFGPGTRLTVL.

The chain's CDR3 is CASSTGVAVDGYTF. Here the CDR3 DNA reads TGTGCCAGCAGTACGGGGGTCGCAGTTGACGGCTACACCTTC. The genes are TRBV6-5 and TRBJ1-2; the D gene is possibly TRBD1 (5 bases). CDR1 is MNHEY, CDR2 SVGAGI, per germline. V gave up 5 bases and J gave up 8 bases, with 18 bases separating them. This CDR3 has 14 residues.